Listed here are 6 T cell receptor beta chains from one sample, sequenced in a study of CD8+ T cells in alopecia areata (dated by TCRdb to between 2018 and 2020). Library generation was performed with the immunoSEQ multiplex PCR assay. To provide template for TCR sequencing, every sample had RNA extracted and reverse transcribed into cDNA. The table comes from immuneACCESS by way of TCRdb, which keeps in-frame sequences with V and J called. Part of the clones is missing from these tables; in studies checked, under half for an unresolved V gene and the rest for unknown reasons. In all, the sample holds about 11,000 clones, and over 55% of those were seen once. In total, the top ten clones hold more than 12% of the sample. Peripheral blood and lesional scalp punch biopsies were obtained from patients with alopecia areata. The sequenced sample consisted of skin. The source of these receptors is a human donor with alopecia areata.

The sample holds one count of this clone. The gene calls are TRBV7-8 and TRBJ2-1, with D unresolved. V lost 1 base and J 2 bases, leaving 3 bases between the germline ends. The CDR3 contains 13 residues. Germline CDR1 SGHVS, CDR2 FQNEAQ. This CDR3 reads CASSLGAYNEQFF. For the CDR3, the DNA is TGTGCCAGCAGCTTAGGGGCCTACAATGAGCAGTTCTTC.

This chain uses TRBV9 with TRBJ1-2; no reliable D call. Germline-derived CDR1 and CDR2 are SGDLS and YYNGEE. The V end lost 3 bases, the J end lost 0 bases, and 12 bases lay between the germline ends. This CDR3 has 15 residues. CDR3 nucleotide sequence: TGTGCCAGCAGCGCCCTAAGGCAAGCTAACTATGGCTACACCTTC. Translating gives CASSALRQANYGYTF.

The chain combines TRBV30 with TRBJ1-4, with TRBD1 as a possible D gene (5 bases). V lost 0 bases and J lost 3, with 11 bases in between. The V gene's germline CDR1 is GTSNPN and CDR2 SVGIG (reference sequence). The CDR3 runs to 15 residues. The CDR3 DNA sequence: TGTGCCTGGAGTGTACGGGGGACGTCTAATGAAAAACTGTTTTTT. Translation: CAWSVRGTSNEKLFF.

By sample share, this clone is large. CDR3 bases: TGTGCCAGCAGCCCAGGGACTCCAGCGGAGACCCAGTACTTC. Its translation is CASSPGTPAETQYF. This sequence joins TRBV7-2 and TRBJ2-5, with a tentative D call TRBD2 (6 bases). CDR3 length equals 14 residues. Trimming removed 5 bases at V and 5 bases at J, with 15 bases between. Germline lookup yields CDR1 SGHTA and CDR2 FQGNSA. Complete variable domain (other parts from reference TRBV7-2 and TRBJ2-5): GAGVSQSPSNKVTEKGKDVELRCDPISGHTALYWYRQSLGQGLEFLIYFQGNSAPDKSGLPSDRFSAERTGGSVSTLTIQRTQQEDSAVYLCASSPGTPAETQYFGPGTRLLVL.

The chain combines TRBV29-1 with TRBJ2-3; 7 nucleotides match TRBD1. The V and J ends lost 6 bases and 1 base, in that order; junction bases with no gene match: 10. The CDR3 covers 15 residues. Germline V gene data show CDR1 as SQVTM and CDR2 as ANQGSEA. Written as DNA, the CDR3 is TGCAGCGTAGAGGTCGACAGGGCGGGCACAGATACGCAGTATTTT. Residues: CSVEVDRAGTDTQYF.

This clone is deemed medium-sized (0.01 to 0.1%). The chain joins TRBV7-9 to TRBJ2-7; D not certain. V lost 1 base, J lost 1 base, and 5 bases lay in between. CDR3 length equals 13 residues. Germline assignment: CDR1 SEHNR and CDR2 FQNEAQ (reference sequence). CDR3 sequence (DNA): TGTGCCAGCAGCTTAGTAGTGTCCTACGAGCAGTACTTC. This sequence encodes CASSLVVSYEQYF. The variable domain in full, with the rest retrieved from reference TRBV7-9 and TRBJ2-7, is DTGVSQNPRHKITKRGQNVTFRCDPISEHNRLYWYRQTLGQGPEFLTYFQNEAQLEKSRLLSDRFSAERPKGSFSTLEIQRTEQGDSAMYLCASSLVVSYEQYFGPGTRLTVT.